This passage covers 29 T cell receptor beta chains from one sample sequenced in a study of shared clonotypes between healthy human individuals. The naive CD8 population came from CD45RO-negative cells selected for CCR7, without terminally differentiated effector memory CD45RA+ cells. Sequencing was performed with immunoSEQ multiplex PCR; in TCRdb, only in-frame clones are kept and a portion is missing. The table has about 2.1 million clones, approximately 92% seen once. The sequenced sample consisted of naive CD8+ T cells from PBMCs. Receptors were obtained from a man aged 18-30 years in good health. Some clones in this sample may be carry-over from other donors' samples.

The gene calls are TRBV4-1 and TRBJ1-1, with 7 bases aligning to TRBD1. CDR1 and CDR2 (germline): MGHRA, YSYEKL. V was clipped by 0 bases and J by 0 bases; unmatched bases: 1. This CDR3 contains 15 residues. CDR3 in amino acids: CASSQETGLNTEAFF. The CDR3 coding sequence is TGCGCCAGCAGCCAAGAGACAGGGTTGAACACTGAAGCTTTCTTT.

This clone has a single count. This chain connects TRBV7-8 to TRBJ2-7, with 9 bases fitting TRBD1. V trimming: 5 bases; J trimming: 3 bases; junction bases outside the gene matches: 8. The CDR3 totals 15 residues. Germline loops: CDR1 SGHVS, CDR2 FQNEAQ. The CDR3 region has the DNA TGTGCCAGCAGCCCCGGGACAGGGCCATACTACGAGCAGTACTTC. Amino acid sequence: CASSPGTGPYYEQYF.

The CDR3 nucleotides are TGTGCCAGCAGCCGAGCTGTCACTAGCGGGAGGGGGGAGCAGTTCTTC. It yields the protein CASSRAVTSGRGEQFF. The V call is TRBV5-4, the J call TRBJ2-1; 13 nucleotides line up with TRBD2. CDR1 and CDR2 from the germline V gene are SGHNT and YYREEE (reference sequence). Trimming cost V 4 bases and J 10 bases; bases outside gene matches: 11. The CDR3 covers 16 residues.

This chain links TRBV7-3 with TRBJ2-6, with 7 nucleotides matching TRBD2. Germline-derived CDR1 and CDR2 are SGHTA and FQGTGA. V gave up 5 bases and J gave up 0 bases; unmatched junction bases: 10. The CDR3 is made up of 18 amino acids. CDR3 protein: CASSPLGGRASGANVLTF. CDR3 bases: TGTGCCAGCAGCCCCCTAGGAGGGAGGGCCTCTGGGGCCAACGTCCTGACTTTC.

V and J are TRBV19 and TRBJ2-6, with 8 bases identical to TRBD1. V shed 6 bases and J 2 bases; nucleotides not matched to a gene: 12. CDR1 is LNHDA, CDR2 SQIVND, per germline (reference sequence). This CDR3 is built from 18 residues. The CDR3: CASSMRQGLITGANVLTF. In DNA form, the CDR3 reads TGTGCCAGTAGCATGAGACAGGGGCTCATCACTGGGGCCAACGTCCTGACTTTC.

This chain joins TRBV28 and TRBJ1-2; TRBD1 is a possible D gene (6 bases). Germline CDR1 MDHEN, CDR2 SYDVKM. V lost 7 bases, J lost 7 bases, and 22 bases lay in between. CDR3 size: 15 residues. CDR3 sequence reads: CASINSGWGAPGYTF. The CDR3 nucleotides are TGTGCCAGCATAAACTCCGGTTGGGGGGCGCCTGGCTACACCTTC.

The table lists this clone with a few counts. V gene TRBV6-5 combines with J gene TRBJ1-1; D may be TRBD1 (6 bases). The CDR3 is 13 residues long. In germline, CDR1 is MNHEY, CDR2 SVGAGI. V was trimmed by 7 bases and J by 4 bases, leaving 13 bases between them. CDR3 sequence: CASTNEQGTEAFF. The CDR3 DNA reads TGTGCCAGCACTAATGAACAGGGCACTGAAGCTTTCTTT.

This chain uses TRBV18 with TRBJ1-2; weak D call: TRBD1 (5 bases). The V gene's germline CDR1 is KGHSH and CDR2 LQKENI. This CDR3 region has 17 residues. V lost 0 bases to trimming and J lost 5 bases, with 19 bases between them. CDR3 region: CASSPPGPRGTTYGYTF. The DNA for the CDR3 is TGTGCCAGCTCACCACCCGGCCCAAGGGGAACGACATATGGCTACACCTTC.

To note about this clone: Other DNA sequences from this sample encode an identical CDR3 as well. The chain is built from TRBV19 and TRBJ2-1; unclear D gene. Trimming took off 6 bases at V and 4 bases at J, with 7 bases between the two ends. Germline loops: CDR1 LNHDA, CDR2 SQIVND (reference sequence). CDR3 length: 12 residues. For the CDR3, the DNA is TGTGCCAGTAGCCATGGGTACAATGAGCAGTTCTTC. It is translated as CASSHGYNEQFF.

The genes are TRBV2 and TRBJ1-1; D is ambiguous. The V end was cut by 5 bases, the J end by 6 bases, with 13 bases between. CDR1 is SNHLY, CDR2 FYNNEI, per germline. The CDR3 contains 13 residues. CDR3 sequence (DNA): TGTGCCAGCAGTCCCTTCGGCGGGCCTGAAGCTTTCTTT. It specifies CASSPFGGPEAFF.

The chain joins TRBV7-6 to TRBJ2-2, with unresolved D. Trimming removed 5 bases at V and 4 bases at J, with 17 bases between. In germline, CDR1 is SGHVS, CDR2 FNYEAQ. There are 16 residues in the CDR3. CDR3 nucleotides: TGTGCCAGCAGCCCGTCGCCCCCCTGGGGCACCGGGGAGCTGTTTTTT. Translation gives CASSPSPPWGTGELFF.

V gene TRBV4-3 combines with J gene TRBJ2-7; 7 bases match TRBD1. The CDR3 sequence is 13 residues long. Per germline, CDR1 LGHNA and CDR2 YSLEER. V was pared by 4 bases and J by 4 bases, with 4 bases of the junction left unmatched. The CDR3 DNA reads TGCGCCAGCAGCCGAGGGGGCTATTACGAGCAGTACTTC. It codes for CASSRGGYYEQYF.

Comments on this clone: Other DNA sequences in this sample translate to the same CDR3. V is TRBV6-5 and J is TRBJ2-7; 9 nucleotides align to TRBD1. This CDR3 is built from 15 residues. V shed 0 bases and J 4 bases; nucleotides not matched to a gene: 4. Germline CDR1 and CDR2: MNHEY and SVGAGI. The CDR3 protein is CASSYSTGGNYEQYF. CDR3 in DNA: TGTGCCAGCAGTTACTCGACAGGGGGTAATTACGAGCAGTACTTC.

CDR3 in amino acids: CASTPIMRTGANVLTF. In nucleotides, the CDR3 is TGTGCCAGCACCCCCATAATGAGGACTGGGGCCAACGTCCTGACTTTC. V usage is TRBV27 and J usage is TRBJ2-6; no clear D. Germline CDR1 is MNHEY and CDR2 is SMNVEV (reference sequence). Trimming removed 7 bases at V and 2 bases at J, with 15 bases between. The CDR3 has 16 residues.

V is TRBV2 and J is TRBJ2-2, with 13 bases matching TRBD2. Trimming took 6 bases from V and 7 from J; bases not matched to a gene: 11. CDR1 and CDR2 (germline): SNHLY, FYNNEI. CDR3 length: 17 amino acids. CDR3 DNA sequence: TGTGCCAGCAGCGCCGGACTAGCGGGAGTTGAACACGGGGAGCTGTTTTTT. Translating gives CASSAGLAGVEHGELFF.

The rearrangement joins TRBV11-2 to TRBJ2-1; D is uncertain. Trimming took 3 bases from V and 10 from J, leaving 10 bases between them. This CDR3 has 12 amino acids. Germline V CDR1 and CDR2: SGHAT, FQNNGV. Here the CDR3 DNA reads TGTGCCAGCAGCTTTCTCTCTCCGGAGCAGTTCTTC. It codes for CASSFLSPEQFF.

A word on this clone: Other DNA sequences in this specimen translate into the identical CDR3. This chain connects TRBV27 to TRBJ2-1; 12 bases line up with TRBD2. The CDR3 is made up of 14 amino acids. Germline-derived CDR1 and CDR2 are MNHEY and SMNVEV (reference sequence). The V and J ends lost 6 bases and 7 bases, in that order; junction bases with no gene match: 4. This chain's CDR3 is CASRLAGGPNEQFF. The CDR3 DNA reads TGTGCCAGCAGGCTAGCGGGAGGGCCAAATGAGCAGTTCTTC.

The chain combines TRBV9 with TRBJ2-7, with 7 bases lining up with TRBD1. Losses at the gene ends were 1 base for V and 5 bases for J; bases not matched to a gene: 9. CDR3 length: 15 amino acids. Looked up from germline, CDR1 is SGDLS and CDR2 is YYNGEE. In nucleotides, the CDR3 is TGTGCCAGCAGCGTATTGGGACAGTACGGGGACGAGCAGTACTTC. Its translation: CASSVLGQYGDEQYF.

CDR3 DNA sequence: TGCGCCAGCAGCCTCCCAACGGGACATTCCTATGGCTACACCTTC. This codes for CASSLPTGHSYGYTF. This chain uses TRBV4-1 with TRBJ1-2, with a tentative D call TRBD1 (6 bases). This CDR3 comprises 15 residues. Looked up from germline, CDR1 is MGHRA and CDR2 is YSYEKL. Between the trimmed V and J ends, which lost 4 bases and 4 bases, there was a span of 16 bases.

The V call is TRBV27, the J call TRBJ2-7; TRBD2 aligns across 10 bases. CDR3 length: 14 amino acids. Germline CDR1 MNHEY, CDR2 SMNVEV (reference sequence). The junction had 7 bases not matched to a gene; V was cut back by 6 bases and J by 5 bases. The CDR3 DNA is TGTGCCAGCAGACCCCCTAGCGGGAGAAACGAGCAGTACTTC. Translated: CASRPPSGRNEQYF.

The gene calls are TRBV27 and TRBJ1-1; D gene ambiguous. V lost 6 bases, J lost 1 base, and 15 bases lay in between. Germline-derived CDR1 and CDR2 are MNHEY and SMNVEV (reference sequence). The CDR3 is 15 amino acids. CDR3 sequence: CASSFRTGRNTEAFF. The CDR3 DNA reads TGTGCCAGCAGCTTCAGGACTGGGAGGAACACTGAAGCTTTCTTT.

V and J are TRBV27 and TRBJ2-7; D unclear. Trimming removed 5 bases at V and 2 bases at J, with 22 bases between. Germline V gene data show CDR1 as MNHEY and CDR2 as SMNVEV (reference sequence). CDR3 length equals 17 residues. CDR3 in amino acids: CASSQHTNSRLPYEQYF. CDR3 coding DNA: TGTGCCAGCAGTCAGCACACAAACTCGAGGCTCCCCTACGAGCAGTACTTC.

CDR3 region: CASSLSGGEQYF. The CDR3 DNA sequence: TGTGCCAGCAGCCTCTCGGGAGGCGAGCAGTACTTC. J is TRBJ2-7 and V is TRBV9; TRBD2 aligns across 7 bases. Trimming cost V 4 bases and J 6 bases; bases outside gene matches: 4. The CDR3 runs 12 residues. CDR1 and CDR2 from the germline V gene are SGDLS and YYNGEE.

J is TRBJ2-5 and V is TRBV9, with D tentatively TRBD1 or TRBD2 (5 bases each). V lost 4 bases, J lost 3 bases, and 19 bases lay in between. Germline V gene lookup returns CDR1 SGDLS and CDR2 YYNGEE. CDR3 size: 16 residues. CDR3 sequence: CASSTSAGTYKETQYF. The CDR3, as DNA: TGTGCCAGCAGCACCTCTGCCGGGACGTACAAAGAGACCCAGTACTTC.

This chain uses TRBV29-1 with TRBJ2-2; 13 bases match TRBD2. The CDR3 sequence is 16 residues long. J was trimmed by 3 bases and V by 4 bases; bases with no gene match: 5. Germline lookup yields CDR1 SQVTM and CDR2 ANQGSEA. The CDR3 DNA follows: TGCAGCGTTGTGGGACTAGCGGGAACCCACACCGGGGAGCTGTTTTTT. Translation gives CSVVGLAGTHTGELFF.

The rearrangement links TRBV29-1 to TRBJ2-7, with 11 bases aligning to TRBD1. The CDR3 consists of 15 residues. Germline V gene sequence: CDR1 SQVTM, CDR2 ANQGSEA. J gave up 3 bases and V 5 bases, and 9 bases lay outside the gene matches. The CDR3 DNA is TGCAGCGTTTCATCCTCCGGGACAGGGGGCTACGAGCAGTACTTC. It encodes CSVSSSGTGGYEQYF.

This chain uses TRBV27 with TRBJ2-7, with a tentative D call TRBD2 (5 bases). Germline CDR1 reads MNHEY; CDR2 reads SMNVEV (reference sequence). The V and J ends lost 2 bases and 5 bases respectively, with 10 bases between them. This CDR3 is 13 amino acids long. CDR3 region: CASSLPGNDEQYF. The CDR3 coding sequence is TGTGCCAGCAGTTTACCGGGGAACGACGAGCAGTACTTC.

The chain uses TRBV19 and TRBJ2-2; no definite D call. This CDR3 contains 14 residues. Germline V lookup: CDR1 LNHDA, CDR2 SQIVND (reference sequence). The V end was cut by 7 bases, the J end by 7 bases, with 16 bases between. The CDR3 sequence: CASMSPLPSGELFF. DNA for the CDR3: TGTGCCAGTATGTCTCCGCTGCCCAGCGGGGAGCTGTTTTTT.

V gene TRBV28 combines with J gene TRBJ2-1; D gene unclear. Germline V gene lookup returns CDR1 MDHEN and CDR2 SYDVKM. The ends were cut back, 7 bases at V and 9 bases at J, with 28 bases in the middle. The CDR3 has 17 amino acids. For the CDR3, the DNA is TGTGCCAGCACCCAACATCAGACTCCCCTTCCCACGTTTGAGCAGTTCTTC. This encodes CASTQHQTPLPTFEQFF.